A single sample is the source of the 8 T cell receptor beta chains below, sequenced in a study of blood T cell repertoires in COVID-19. Clones were read by immunoSEQ multiplex PCR, and TCRdb kept only the in-frame ones, dropping some. Of 30,000 to 40,000 clones in the sample, 75% to 90% were seen once. Specimen: peripheral blood. These receptors were taken from a man in his fifties or sixties with active or convalescent COVID-19.

In its sample, this clone was seen once. V usage is TRBV11-2 and J usage is TRBJ2-7; D call uncertain. Germline V CDR1 and CDR2: SGHAT, FQNNGV. CDR3 length: 14 residues. The germline V and J ends were trimmed by 1 base and 0 bases, with 7 bases remaining between them. CDR3 loop: CASSLAPSSYEQYF. The CDR3 DNA reads TGTGCCAGCAGCTTAGCTCCCAGCTCCTACGAGCAGTACTTC.

The chain combines TRBV6-2 or TRBV6-3 with TRBJ2-4, with TRBD2 matching 7 bases. CDR3 size: 15 residues. Germline values: CDR1 MNHEY, CDR2 SVGEGT. Losses at the gene ends were 1 base for V and 7 bases for J; bases not matched to a gene: 7. In nucleotides, the CDR3 is TGTGCCAGCAGTTACTGGGGGGAGGGCCACAACATTCAGTACTTC. Translation: CASSYWGEGHNIQYF.

The chain is built from TRBV5-8 and TRBJ2-3, with 9 bases aligning to TRBD2. CDR1 and CDR2 from the germline V gene are SGHTS and YDEGEE. The ends lost 4 bases at V and 5 bases at J; junction bases unmatched: 17. The CDR3 extends over 18 amino acids. CDR3: CASSPTVGSGSSGDTQYF. CDR3 DNA sequence: TGTGCCAGCAGCCCGACGGTTGGTAGCGGGAGTAGCGGAGATACGCAGTATTTT.

This clone occurred once. The V and J genes are TRBV10-3 and TRBJ2-7, with D possibly being TRBD1 (5 bases). V lost 2 bases to trimming and J lost 4 bases, with 6 bases between them. This CDR3 is built from 12 residues. Germline CDR1 is ENHRY and CDR2 is SYGVKD. CDR3 region: CAISERQYEQYF. The CDR3 DNA is TGTGCCATCAGTGAGCGACAGTACGAGCAGTACTTC.

The rearrangement joins TRBV4-3 to TRBJ2-1; 10 nucleotides line up with TRBD2. J gave up 4 bases and V 0 bases, and 6 bases lay outside the gene matches. CDR3 size: 17 residues. Looked up from germline, CDR1 is LGHNA and CDR2 is YSLEER. The CDR3 loop reads CASSQDRGTSVYNEQFF. CDR3 coding DNA: TGCGCCAGCAGCCAAGATAGAGGGACTAGCGTGTACAATGAGCAGTTCTTC.

The CDR3 spells CASSHKPGTEFSYEQYF. Here the CDR3 DNA reads TGCGCCAGCAGCCACAAACCCGGGACAGAGTTCTCCTACGAGCAGTACTTC. The chain recombines TRBV4-3 with TRBJ2-7; TRBD1 matches at 7 bases. Germline V gives CDR1 LGHNA, CDR2 YSLEER. The CDR3 has 17 residues. V lost 3 bases and J lost 0; bases outside the gene matches: 11.

The chain has TRBV6-1 and TRBJ1-6; 7 bases agree with TRBD1. Germline V lookup: CDR1 MNHNS, CDR2 SASEGT. V lost 1 base to trimming and J lost 8 bases; unmatched junction nucleotides: 11. This CDR3 is 17 amino acids long. The CDR3 loop is CASSEGTGGSSDSPLHF. CDR3 in DNA: TGTGCCAGCAGTGAAGGGACAGGCGGTTCTTCGGATTCACCCCTCCACTTT.

The chain combines TRBV27 with TRBJ1-5; D perhaps matches TRBD1 (5 bases). Germline CDR1 reads MNHEY; CDR2 reads SMNVEV (reference sequence). The CDR3 sequence is 14 residues long. V was shortened by 2 bases and J by 0 bases, with 5 bases between the two germline ends. The CDR3 DNA follows: TGTGCCAGCAGTTTAACAGGTAGCAATCAGCCCCAGCATTTT. Amino acids: CASSLTGSNQPQHF.